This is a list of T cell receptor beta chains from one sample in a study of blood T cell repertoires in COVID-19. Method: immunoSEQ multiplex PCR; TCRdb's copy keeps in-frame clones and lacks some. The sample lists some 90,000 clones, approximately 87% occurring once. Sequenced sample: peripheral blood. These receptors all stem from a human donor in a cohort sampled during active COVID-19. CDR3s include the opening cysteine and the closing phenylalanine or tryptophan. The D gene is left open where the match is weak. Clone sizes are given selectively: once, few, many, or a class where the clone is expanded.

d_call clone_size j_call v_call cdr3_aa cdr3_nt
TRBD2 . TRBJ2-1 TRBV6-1 CASSEMLAGRNEQFF TGTGCCAGCAGTGAAATGCTAGCGGGACGTAATGAGCAGTTCTTC
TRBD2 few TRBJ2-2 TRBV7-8 CASSLGLHGGELFF TGTGCCAGCAGCTTGGGACTACATGGCGGGGAGCTGTTTTTT
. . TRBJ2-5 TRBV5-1 CASSLAGQFQETQYF TGCGCCAGCAGCTTGGCCGGACAGTTCCAAGAGACCCAGTACTTC
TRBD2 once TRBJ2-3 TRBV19 CASSLGLAGPGGDTQYF TGTGCCAGTAGTCTCGGACTAGCGGGACCAGGCGGGGATACGCAGTATTTT
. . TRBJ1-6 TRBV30 CAWSVQGINSPLHF TGTGCCTGGAGTGTACAGGGCATAAATTCACCCCTCCACTTT
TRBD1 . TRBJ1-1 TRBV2 CASSVQGGETEAFF TGTGCCAGCAGCGTTCAGGGGGGTGAGACTGAAGCTTTCTTT
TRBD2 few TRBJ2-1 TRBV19 CASSIYLTSGYYNEQFF TGTGCCAGTAGTATATACCTGACTAGCGGTTACTACAATGAGCAGTTCTTC
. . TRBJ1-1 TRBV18 CASSPGANTEAFF TGTGCCAGCTCACCGGGGGCAAACACTGAAGCTTTCTTT
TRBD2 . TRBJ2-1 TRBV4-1 CASSQDGLAGGRNEQFF TGCGCCAGCAGCCAAGACGGACTAGCGGGGGGGCGGAATGAGCAGTTCTTC
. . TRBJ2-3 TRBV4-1 CASSQEERAASQYF TGCGCCAGCAGCCAAGAAGAGAGAGCGGCGTCGCAGTATTTT
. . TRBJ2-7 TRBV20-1 CSQWRLYEQYF TGCAGCCAGTGGCGGCTCTACGAGCAGTACTTC
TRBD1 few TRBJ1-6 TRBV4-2 CASSQDKPIGQGASRYNSPLHF TGTGCCAGCAGCCAAGATAAACCGATCGGACAGGGGGCGTCACGATATAATTCACCCCTCCACTTT
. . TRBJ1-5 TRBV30 CAWSFNSNQPQHF TGTGCCTGGAGTTTCAATAGCAATCAGCCCCAGCATTTT
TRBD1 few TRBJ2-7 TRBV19 CASTTGQGVSYEQYF TGTGCCAGTACCACCGGACAGGGAGTCTCCTACGAGCAGTACTTC
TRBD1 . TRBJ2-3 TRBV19 CASSKGPDRVTDTQYF TGTGCCAGTAGTAAGGGACCGGACAGGGTAACAGATACGCAGTATTTT
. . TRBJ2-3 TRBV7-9 CASSLASSTDTQYF TGTGCCAGCAGCTTAGCGTCGAGCACAGATACGCAGTATTTT
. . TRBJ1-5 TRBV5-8 CASSLGSGQPQHF TGTGCCAGCAGCTTGGGGTCGGGTCAGCCCCAGCATTTT
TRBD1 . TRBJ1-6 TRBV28 CASRGGRGQGSYNSPLHF TGTGCCAGCAGGGGCGGCAGGGGGCAGGGCTCCTATAATTCACCCCTCCACTTT
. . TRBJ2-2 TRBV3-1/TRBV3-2 CASSQDIGSANTGELFF TGTGCCAGCAGCCAAGATATTGGCAGCGCGAACACCGGGGAGCTGTTTTTT
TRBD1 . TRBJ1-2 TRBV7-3 CASSPSGQENYGYTF TGTGCCAGCAGCCCCTCCGGACAGGAGAACTATGGCTACACCTTC
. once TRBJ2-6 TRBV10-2 CASSVLQGGGSGANVLTF TGCGCCAGCAGTGTACTTCAGGGGGGTGGCTCTGGGGCCAACGTCCTGACTTTC
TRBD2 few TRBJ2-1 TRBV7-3 CASSLNPLPAGGLAGPRGDNEQFF TGTGCCAGCAGCTTAAATCCCCTCCCCGCCGGGGGACTAGCGGGACCCCGGGGGGACAATGAGCAGTTCTTC
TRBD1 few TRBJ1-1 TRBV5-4 CASSLFPGQRNTEAFF TGTGCCAGCAGCTTGTTTCCGGGACAGAGAAACACTGAAGCTTTCTTT
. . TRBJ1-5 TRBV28 CASCLLGGGSVQPQHF TGTGCCAGCTGCTTATTGGGCGGGGGGTCGGTTCAGCCCCAGCATTTT
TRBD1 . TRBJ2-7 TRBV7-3 CASSPTGGPYEQYF TGTGCCAGCAGCCCTACAGGGGGGCCCTACGAGCAGTACTTC
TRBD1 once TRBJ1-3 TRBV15 CATSRDRDSGNTIYF TGTGCCACCAGCCGGGACAGGGACTCTGGAAACACCATATATTTT
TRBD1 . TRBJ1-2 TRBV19 CASSRQGNYGYTF TGTGCCAGTAGTAGACAGGGCAATTATGGCTACACCTTC
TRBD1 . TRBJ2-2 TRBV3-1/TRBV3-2 CASSPRGGTGFTGELFF TGTGCCAGCAGCCCTCGAGGCGGGACAGGGTTCACCGGGGAGCTGTTTTTT
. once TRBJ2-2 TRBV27 CASWGWGVRTGELFF TGTGCCAGCTGGGGTTGGGGGGTAAGAACCGGGGAGCTGTTTTTT